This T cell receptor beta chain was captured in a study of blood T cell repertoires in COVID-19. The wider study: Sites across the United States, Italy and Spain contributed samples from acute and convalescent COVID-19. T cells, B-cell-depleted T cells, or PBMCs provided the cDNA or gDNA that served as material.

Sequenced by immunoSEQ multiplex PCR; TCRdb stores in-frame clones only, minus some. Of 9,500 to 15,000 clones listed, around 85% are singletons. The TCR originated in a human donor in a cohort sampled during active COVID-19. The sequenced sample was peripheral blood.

CDR3 sequence: CSEDRAGQFETQYF. The CDR3, as DNA: TGCAGCGAGGACAGGGCTGGGCAGTTTGAGACCCAGTACTTC. The rearrangement links TRBV29-1 to TRBJ2-5; 8 bases are a match to TRBD1. Germline V CDR1 and CDR2: SQVTM, ANQGSEA. Losses at the gene ends were 7 bases for V and 5 bases for J; bases not matched to a gene: 12. CDR3 length equals 14 residues.